This T cell receptor (beta chain) was identified in a study of blood T cell repertoires in COVID-19. A PCR-confirmed or clinician-diagnosed COVID-19 case had contacted exposed participants within 2 weeks of entry. Profiled with immunoSEQ multiplex PCR; TCRdb holds only in-frame clones, not every one. The repertoire holds under 300,000 clones, with roughly 84% as singletons. Trimming took off 3 bases at V and 1 base at J, with 6 bases between the two ends. The CDR3 extends over 13 amino acids. CDR1 and CDR2 (germline): ENHRY, SYGVKD. Material for sequencing was PBMCs or T cells enriched from blood (not recorded which). The chain combines TRBV10-3 with TRBJ2-5, with D unclear. This sequence originates from a woman aged 45-65 years who had been exposed to COVID-19. The CDR3: CAISDSLQETQYF. The CDR3 DNA reads as TGTGCCATCAGTGATTCTCTCCAAGAGACCCAGTACTTC.